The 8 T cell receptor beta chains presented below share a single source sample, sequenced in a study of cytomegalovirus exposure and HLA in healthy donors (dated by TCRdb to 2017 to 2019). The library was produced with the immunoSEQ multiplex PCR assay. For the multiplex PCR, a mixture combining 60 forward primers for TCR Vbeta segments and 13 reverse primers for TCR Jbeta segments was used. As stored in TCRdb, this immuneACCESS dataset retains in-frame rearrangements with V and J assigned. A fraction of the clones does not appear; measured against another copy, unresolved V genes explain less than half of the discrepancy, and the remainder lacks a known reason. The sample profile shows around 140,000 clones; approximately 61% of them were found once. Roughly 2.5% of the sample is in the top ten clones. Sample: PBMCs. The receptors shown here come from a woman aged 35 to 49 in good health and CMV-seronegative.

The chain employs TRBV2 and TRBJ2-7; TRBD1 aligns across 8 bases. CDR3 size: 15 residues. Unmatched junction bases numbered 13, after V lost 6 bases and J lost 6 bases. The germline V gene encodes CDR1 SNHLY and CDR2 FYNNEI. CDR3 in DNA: TGTGCCAGCAGCACCGGACAGGGTAGGGCGGCCGAGCAGTACTTC. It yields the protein CASSTGQGRAAEQYF.

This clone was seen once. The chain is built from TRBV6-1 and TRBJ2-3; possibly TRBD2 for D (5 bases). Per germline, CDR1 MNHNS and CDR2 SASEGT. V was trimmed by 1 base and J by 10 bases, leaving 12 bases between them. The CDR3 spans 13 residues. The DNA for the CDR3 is TGTGCCAGCAGTGAAGTTGAGGGAGCGGCGCAGTATTTT. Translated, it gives CASSEVEGAAQYF.

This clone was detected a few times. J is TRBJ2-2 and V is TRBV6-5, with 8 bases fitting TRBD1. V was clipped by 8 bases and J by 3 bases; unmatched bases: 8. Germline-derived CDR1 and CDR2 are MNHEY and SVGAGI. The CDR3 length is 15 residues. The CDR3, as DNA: TGTGCCAGCGGTCCGGGACAGGAAGACACCGGGGAGCTGTTTTTT. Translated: CASGPGQEDTGELFF.

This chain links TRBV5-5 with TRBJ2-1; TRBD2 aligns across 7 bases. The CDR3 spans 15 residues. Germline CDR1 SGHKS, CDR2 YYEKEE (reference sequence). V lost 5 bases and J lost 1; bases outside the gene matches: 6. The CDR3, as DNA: TGTGCCAGCAGTCCGACTAGCCTATCCTACAATGAGCAGTTCTTC. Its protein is CASSPTSLSYNEQFF.

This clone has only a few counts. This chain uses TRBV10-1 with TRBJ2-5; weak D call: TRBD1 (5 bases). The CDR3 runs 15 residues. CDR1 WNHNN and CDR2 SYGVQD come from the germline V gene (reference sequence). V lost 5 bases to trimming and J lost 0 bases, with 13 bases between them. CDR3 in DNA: TGCGCCAGCAGTTCAGGGTCCCCGTACCAAGAGACCCAGTACTTC. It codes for CASSSGSPYQETQYF.

The CDR3 region has the DNA TGCGCCAGCAGCCTAGCGGGGGGAGCCGGGGAGCTGTTTTTT. Protein sequence: CASSLAGGAGELFF. V usage is TRBV5-1 and J usage is TRBJ2-2, with 11 bases that match TRBD2. CDR3 length: 14 amino acids. The V gene's germline CDR1 is SGHRS and CDR2 YFSETQ. With V trimmed by 4 bases and J by 6 bases, 2 bases remained unmatched.

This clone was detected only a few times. The CDR3 DNA follows: TGTGCCTGGAGTTTTAGGGAGCCTTACGAGCAGTACTTC. This codes for CAWSFREPYEQYF. The genes are TRBV30 and TRBJ2-5; possible D gene TRBD2, 5 bases. Judging by the DNA end, TRBJ2-7 fits better; the J call may be wrong. In germline, CDR1 is GTSNPN, CDR2 SVGIG (reference sequence). The CDR3 runs 13 residues.

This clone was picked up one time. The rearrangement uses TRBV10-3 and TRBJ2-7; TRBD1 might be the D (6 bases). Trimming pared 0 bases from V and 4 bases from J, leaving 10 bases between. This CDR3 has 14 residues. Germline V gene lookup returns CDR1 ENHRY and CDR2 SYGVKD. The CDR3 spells CAISESGGPYEQYF. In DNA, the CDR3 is TGTGCCATCAGTGAGTCAGGGGGACCTTACGAGCAGTACTTC.